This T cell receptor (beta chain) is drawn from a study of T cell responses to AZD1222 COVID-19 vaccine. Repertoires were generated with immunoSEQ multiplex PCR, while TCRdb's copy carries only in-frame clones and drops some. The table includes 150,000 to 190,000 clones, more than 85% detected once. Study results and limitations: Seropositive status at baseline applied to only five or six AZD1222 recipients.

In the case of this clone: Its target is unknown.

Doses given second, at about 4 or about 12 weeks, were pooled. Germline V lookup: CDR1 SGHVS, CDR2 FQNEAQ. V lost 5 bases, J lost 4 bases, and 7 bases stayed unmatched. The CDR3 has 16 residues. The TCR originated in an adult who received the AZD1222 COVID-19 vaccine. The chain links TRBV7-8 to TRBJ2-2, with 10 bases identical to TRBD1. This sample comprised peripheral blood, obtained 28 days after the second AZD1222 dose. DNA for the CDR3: TGTGCCAGCAGCACTCGGACAGGGGGAGGCACCGGGGAGCTGTTTTTT. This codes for CASSTRTGGGTGELFF.